Presented here are 16 T cell receptor beta chains from one specimen sequenced in a study of post-analysis software for immune sequencing data. Included in the TCR beta cDNA libraries were unique molecular identifiers. One entry per CDR3 protein, called by TCRdb with MiXCR from the PCR reads. The table has roughly 600,000 distinct CDR3 sequences, around 47% seen once. These receptors lack a known antigen. Study findings and constraints: TRBV segments more frequent in patients than in controls numbered five and included TRBV5-6, TRBV5-1 and TRBV20-1.

The material sequenced was blood. These receptors were obtained from a girl aged 5 to 17 with multiple sclerosis.

This clonotype occurred a few times. This rearrangement joins TRBV5-6 to TRBJ1-4; D perhaps matches TRBD1 (5 bases). Germline CDR1 is SGHDT and CDR2 is YYEEEE. Trimming left V 4 bases short and J 13 bases short, with 26 bases between. This CDR3 contains 16 residues. CDR3: CASSVWAGREPRGLFF. The CDR3 coding sequence is TGTGCCAGCAGCGTCTGGGCGGGACGGGAACCACGCGGACTGTTTTTT.

This chain links TRBV5-5 with TRBJ2-1; the match to TRBD2 covers 9 bases. V was pared by 2 bases and J by 2 bases, with 14 bases of the junction left unmatched. CDR1 and CDR2 (germline): SGHKS, YYEKEE (reference sequence). The CDR3 sequence is 19 residues long. Here the CDR3 DNA reads TGTGCCAGCAGCTTCCGGACCCTTAGCGGGAGTCTTCCCTACAATGAGCAGTTCTTC. Translated, it gives CASSFRTLSGSLPYNEQFF.

The sample holds a few counts of this clonotype. The rearrangement joins TRBV7-9 to TRBJ2-3; 7 positions agree with TRBD1. J lost 5 bases, V lost 5 bases, and 7 bases had no gene match. Germline V gene sequence: CDR1 SEHNR, CDR2 FQNEAQ (reference sequence). CDR3 size: 14 residues. The DNA for the CDR3 is TGTGCCAGCAGCCCCCGGGACAGTCGAGATACGCAGTATTTT. Protein sequence: CASSPRDSRDTQYF.

The chain recombines TRBV5-1 with TRBJ1-1; 7 bases are shared with TRBD1. Germline V lookup: CDR1 SGHRS, CDR2 YFSETQ. Unmatched junction bases numbered 9, after V lost 2 bases and J lost 5 bases. This CDR3 is 15 amino acids long. CDR3 DNA sequence: TGCGCCAGCAGCTTAGAGGGGGCGCGGAATACTGAAGCTTTCTTT. Amino acid sequence: CASSLEGARNTEAFF.

J is TRBJ2-5 and V is TRBV11-2, with D possibly matching TRBD2 (6 bases). V lost 5 bases to trimming and J lost 1 base, with 17 bases between them. Per germline, CDR1 SGHAT and CDR2 FQNNGV. The CDR3 runs to 16 residues. The CDR3 loop is CASSRARAGPQETQYF. The CDR3 coding sequence is TGTGCCAGCAGCCGTGCTCGGGCGGGGCCCCAAGAGACCCAGTACTTC.

As regards this clonotype: One base away lies a much larger clone, so this may be a sequencing read error. The gene calls are TRBV29-1 and TRBJ2-7; 12 nucleotides line up with TRBD1. The CDR3 length is 15 residues. Germline trimming cut 0 bases from V and 8 bases from J; bases unmatched to any gene: 8. CDR1 and CDR2 (germline): SQVTM, ANQGSEA. Here the CDR3 reads CSVEDPGTGGDKQYF. For the CDR3, the DNA is TGCAGCGTTGAAGATCCCGGGACAGGGGGCGACAAGCAGTACTTC.

This clonotype was found a few times. The chain uses TRBV12-3 or TRBV12-4 and TRBJ2-1; 12 nucleotides agree with TRBD2. Trimming cost V 5 bases and J 2 bases; bases outside gene matches: 4. The CDR3 loop spans 16 amino acids. The CDR3 DNA is TGTGCCAGCAGTCCGACTAGCGGGAGCCCCTACAATGAGCAGTTCTTC. This sequence encodes CASSPTSGSPYNEQFF.

This chain links TRBV12-3 or TRBV12-4 with TRBJ2-2; TRBD1 aligns across 10 bases. The CDR3 sequence is 15 residues long. Trimming took 6 bases from V and 7 from J; bases not matched to a gene: 8. CDR3 protein: CASSRQGAIGGELFF. The CDR3 DNA is TGTGCCAGCAGCAGACAGGGGGCGATTGGCGGGGAGCTGTTTTTT.

This clonotype was detected ten times or more. The chain carries TRBV12-3 or TRBV12-4 and TRBJ2-1; D is undetermined. The CDR3 sequence is 14 residues long. Trimming cost V 1 base and J 10 bases, with 14 bases left between them. The CDR3 loop reads CASSLGFEDVEQFF. As DNA, the CDR3 is TGTGCCAGCAGTTTAGGATTTGAGGACGTAGAGCAGTTCTTC.

This clonotype was observed a few times. Here the CDR3 reads CSVAPGFGATPYEQYF. In DNA form, the CDR3 reads TGCAGCGTTGCCCCAGGGTTCGGGGCGACCCCCTACGAGCAGTACTTC. The chain employs TRBV29-1 and TRBJ2-4; D may match TRBD1 or TRBD2 (5 bases each). The J call could be wrong; TRBJ2-7 is a better fit for the DNA end. Germline V CDR1 and CDR2: SQVTM, ANQGSEA. The CDR3 spans 16 residues.

The rearrangement links TRBV10-3 to TRBJ2-7; 10 bases align to TRBD2. Trimming at V came to 2 bases and at J to 10 bases, leaving 14 bases not matched to a gene. This CDR3 is built from 16 residues. CDR1 ENHRY and CDR2 SYGVKD come from the germline V gene. CDR3 region: CAISERLAGEGEAQYF. The CDR3, as DNA: TGTGCCATCAGTGAGAGGCTAGCGGGAGAGGGGGAGGCCCAGTACTTC.

The chain has TRBV2 and TRBJ2-1; 14 bases agree with TRBD2. Germline V lookup: CDR1 SNHLY, CDR2 FYNNEI. The CDR3 runs to 15 residues. V dropped 5 bases and J dropped 15; count of bases not matched to a gene: 12. Here the CDR3 DNA reads TGTGCCAGCAGTATATCGGGACTAGCGGGGGTGCGGGGGTTCTTC. Its translation is CASSISGLAGVRGFF.

The chain carries TRBV5-6 and TRBJ2-5, with D possibly being TRBD1 (6 bases). Germline assignment: CDR1 SGHDT and CDR2 YYEEEE. The CDR3 sequence is 16 residues long. With 4 bases removed from V and 1 base from J, the gap between germline ends came to 17 bases. The CDR3: CASSQRGGALQETQYF. Written as DNA, the CDR3 is TGTGCCAGCAGCCAGCGAGGGGGAGCCCTCCAAGAGACCCAGTACTTC. The full variable domain, completed using reference TRBV5-6 and TRBJ2-5, is DAGVTQSPTHLIKTRGQQVTLRCSPKSGHDTVSWYQQALGQGPQFIFQYYEEEERQRGNFPDRFSGHQFPNYSSELNVNALLLGDSALYLCASSQRGGALQETQYFGPGTRLLVL.

This clonotype has just a few counts. The genes are TRBV12-3 or TRBV12-4 and TRBJ2-7; D gene ambiguous. V was trimmed by 5 bases and J by 4 bases, leaving 12 bases between them. This CDR3 contains 13 residues. The CDR3 loop reads CASSPGRRYEQYF. CDR3 bases: TGTGCCAGCAGTCCGGGCCGGCGGTACGAGCAGTACTTC.

The chain employs TRBV12-3 or TRBV12-4 and TRBJ2-3; D not resolved. The CDR3 is 14 residues long. Trimming shortened V by 2 bases and J by 1 base, and 7 bases separated the two germline ends. The DNA of the CDR3 is TGTGCCAGCAGTTTAAGGTTCGGCACAGATACGCAGTATTTT. Protein product: CASSLRFGTDTQYF.

The rearrangement links TRBV6-5 to TRBJ2-3; D is ambiguous. V lost 5 bases and J lost 0, with 12 bases in between. The CDR3 totals 15 residues. Germline CDR1 and CDR2: MNHEY and SVGAGI. CDR3 region: CASSNPTFSTDTQYF. In nucleotides, the CDR3 is TGTGCCAGCAGTAATCCGACATTTAGCACAGATACGCAGTATTTT.